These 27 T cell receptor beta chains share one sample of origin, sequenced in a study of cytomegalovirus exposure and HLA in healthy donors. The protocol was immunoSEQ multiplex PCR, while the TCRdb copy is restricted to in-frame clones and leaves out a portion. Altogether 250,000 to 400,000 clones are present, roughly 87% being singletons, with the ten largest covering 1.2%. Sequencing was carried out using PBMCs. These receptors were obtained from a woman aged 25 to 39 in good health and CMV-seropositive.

In DNA, the CDR3 is TGTGCCAGCAGCTTGATTCAGGGCCCCCAGACCTCCTACGAGCAGTACTTC. Translated, it gives CASSLIQGPQTSYEQYF. The chain recombines TRBV5-8 with TRBJ2-7; TRBD1 is a possible D gene (5 bases). Germline V CDR1 and CDR2: SGHTS, YDEGEE. This CDR3 comprises 17 residues. Trimming stripped 1 base from V and 0 bases from J, with 17 bases between.

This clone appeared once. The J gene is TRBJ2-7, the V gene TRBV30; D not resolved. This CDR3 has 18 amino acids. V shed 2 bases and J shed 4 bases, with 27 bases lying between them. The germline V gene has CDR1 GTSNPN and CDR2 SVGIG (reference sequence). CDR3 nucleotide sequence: TGTGCCTGGAGTACTGGTATCACCCACTTTCAAAGCCGATACGAGCAGTACTTC. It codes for CAWSTGITHFQSRYEQYF. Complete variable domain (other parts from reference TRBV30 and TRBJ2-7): SQTIHQWPATLVQPVGSPLSLECTVEGTSNPNLYWYRQAAGRGLQLLFYSVGIGQISSEVPQNLSASRPQDRQFILSSKKLLLSDSGFYLCAWSTGITHFQSRYEQYFGPGTRLTVT.

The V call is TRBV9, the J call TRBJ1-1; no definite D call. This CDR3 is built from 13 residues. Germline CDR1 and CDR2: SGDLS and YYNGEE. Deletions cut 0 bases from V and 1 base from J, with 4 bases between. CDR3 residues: CASSVAPNTEAFF. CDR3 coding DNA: TGTGCCAGCAGCGTAGCCCCGAACACTGAAGCTTTCTTT.

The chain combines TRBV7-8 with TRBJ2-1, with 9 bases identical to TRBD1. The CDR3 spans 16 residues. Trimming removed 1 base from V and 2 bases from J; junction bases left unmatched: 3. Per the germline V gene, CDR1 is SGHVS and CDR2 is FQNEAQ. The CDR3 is CASSLEGTGTYNEQFF. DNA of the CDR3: TGTGCCAGCAGCTTAGAAGGGACAGGGACCTACAATGAGCAGTTCTTC.

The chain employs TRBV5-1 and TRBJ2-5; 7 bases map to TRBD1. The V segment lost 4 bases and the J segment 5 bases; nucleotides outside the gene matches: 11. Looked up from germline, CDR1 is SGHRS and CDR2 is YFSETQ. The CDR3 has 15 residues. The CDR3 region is CASSTGTARRETQYF. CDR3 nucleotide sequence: TGCGCCAGCAGCACCGGGACAGCCCGACGGGAGACCCAGTACTTC.

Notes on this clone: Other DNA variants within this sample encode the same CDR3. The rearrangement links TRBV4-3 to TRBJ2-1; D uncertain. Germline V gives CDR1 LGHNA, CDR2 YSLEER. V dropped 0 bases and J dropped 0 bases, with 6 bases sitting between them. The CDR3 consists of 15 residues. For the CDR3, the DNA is TGCGCCAGCAGCCAAGAGGGTAGCTCCTACAATGAGCAGTTCTTC. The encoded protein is CASSQEGSSYNEQFF.

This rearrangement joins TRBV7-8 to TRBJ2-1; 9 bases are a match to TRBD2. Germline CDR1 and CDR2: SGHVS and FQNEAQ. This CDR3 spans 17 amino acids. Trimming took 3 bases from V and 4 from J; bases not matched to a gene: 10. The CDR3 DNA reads TGTGCCAGCAGCTTGCGTCGCTTAGCGGGGGTTTACAATGAGCAGTTCTTC. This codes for CASSLRRLAGVYNEQFF.

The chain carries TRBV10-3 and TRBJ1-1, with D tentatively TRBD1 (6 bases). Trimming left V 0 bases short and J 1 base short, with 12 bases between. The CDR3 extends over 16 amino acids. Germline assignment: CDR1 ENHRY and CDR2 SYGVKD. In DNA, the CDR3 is TGTGCCATCAGTGAGTCGAATACAGGGTGGAACACTGAAGCTTTCTTT. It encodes CAISESNTGWNTEAFF.

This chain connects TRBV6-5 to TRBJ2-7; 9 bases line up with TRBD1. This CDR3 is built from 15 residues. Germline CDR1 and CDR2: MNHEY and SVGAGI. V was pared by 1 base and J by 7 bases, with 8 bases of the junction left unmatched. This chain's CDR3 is CASSYLGGQGSEQYF. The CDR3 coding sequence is TGTGCCAGCAGTTACTTAGGGGGACAGGGTTCAGAGCAGTACTTC.

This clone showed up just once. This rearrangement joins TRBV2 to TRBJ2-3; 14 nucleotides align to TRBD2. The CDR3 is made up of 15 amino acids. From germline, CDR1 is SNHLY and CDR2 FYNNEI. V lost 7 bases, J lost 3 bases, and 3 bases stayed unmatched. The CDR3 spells CASKRLAGGTDTQYF. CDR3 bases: TGTGCCAGCAAGAGACTAGCGGGAGGGACAGATACGCAGTATTTT.

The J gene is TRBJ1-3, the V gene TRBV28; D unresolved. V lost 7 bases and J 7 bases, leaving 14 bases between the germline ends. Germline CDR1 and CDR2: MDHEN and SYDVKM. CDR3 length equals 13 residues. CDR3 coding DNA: TGTGCCAGCACCGAACCCCCCAGGAACACCATATATTTT. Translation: CASTEPPRNTIYF.

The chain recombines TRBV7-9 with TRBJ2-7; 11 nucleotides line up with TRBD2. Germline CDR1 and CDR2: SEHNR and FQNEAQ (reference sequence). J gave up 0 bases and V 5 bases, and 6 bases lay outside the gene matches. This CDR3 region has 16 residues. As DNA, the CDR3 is TGTGCCAGCAGCACACCCGGGACTAGCGGCTCCTACGAGCAGTACTTC. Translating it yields CASSTPGTSGSYEQYF.

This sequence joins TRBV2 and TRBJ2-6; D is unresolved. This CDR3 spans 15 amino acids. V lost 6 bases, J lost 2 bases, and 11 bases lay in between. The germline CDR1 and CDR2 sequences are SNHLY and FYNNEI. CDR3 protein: CASSKTSPGANVLTF. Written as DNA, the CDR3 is TGTGCCAGCAGCAAAACGAGTCCTGGGGCCAACGTCCTGACTTTC.

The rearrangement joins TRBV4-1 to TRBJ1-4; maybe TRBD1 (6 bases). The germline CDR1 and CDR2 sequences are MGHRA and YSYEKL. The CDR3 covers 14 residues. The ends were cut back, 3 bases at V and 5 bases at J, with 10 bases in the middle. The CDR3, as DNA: TGCGCCAGCAGCCAGGACAGAGCGAATGAAAAACTGTTTTTT. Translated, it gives CASSQDRANEKLFF.

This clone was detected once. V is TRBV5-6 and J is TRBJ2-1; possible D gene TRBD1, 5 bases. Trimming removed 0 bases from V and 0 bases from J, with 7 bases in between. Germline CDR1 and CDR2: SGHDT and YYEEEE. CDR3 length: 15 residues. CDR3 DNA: TGTGCCAGCAGCTTGGACAGGTTCTCCTACAATGAGCAGTTCTTC. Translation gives CASSLDRFSYNEQFF.

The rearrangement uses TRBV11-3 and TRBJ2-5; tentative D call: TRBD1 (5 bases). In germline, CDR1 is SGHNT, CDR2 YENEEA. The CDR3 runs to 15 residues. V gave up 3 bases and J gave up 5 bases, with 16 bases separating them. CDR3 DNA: TGTGCCAGCAGCTTTAGTGCTGGGGCTTTCGAGACCCAGTACTTC. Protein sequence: CASSFSAGAFETQYF.

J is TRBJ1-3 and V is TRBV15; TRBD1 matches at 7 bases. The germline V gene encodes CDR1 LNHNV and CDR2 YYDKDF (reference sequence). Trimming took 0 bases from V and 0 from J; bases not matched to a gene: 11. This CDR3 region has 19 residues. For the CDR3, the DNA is TGTGCCACCAGCAGAGATCCCCCAACAGGGGCTTTCTCTGGAAACACCATATATTTT. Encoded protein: CATSRDPPTGAFSGNTIYF.

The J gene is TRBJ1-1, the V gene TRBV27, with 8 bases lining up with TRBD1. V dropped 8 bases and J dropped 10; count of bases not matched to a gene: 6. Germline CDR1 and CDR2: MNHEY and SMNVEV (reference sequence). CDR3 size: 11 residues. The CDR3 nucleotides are TGTGCCAGCGGACAGGGTTTCTCAGCTTTCTTT. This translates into CASGQGFSAFF.

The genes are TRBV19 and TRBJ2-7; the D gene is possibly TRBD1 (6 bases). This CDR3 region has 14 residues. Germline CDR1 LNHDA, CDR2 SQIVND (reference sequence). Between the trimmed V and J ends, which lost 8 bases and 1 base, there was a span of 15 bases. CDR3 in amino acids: CASSWTVGSYEQYF. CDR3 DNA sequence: TGTGCCAGTTCTTGGACAGTGGGTTCCTACGAGCAGTACTTC.

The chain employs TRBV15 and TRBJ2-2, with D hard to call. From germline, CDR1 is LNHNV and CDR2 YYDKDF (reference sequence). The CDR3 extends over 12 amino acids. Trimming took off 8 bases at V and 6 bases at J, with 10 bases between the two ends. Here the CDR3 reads CATLSGPGELFF. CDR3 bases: TGTGCCACCCTTTCAGGTCCCGGGGAGCTGTTTTTT.

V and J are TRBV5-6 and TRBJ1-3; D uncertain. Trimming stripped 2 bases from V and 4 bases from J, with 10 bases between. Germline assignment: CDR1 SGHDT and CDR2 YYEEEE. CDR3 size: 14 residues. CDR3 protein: CASSLGNYGNTIYF. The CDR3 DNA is TGTGCCAGCAGCTTAGGGAACTACGGAAACACCATATATTTT.

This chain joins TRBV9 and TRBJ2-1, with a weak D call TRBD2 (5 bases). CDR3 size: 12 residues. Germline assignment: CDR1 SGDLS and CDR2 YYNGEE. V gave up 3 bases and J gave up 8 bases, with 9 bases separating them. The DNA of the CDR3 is TGTGCCAGCAGCGCGTTGGAGGATGAGCAGTTCTTC. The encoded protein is CASSALEDEQFF. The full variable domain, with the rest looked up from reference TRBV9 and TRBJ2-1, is DSGVTQTPKHLITATGQRVTLRCSPRSGDLSVYWYQQSLDQGLQFLIQYYNGEERAKGNILERFSAQQFPDLHSELNLSSLELGDSALYFCASSALEDEQFFGPGTRLTVL.

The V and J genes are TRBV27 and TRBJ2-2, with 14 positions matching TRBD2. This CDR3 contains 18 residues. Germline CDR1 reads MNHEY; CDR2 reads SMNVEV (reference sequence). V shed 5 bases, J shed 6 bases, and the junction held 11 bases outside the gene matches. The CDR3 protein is CASSPIKPGLAGAGELFF. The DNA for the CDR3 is TGTGCCAGCAGTCCTATCAAGCCGGGACTAGCGGGAGCCGGGGAGCTGTTTTTT.

CDR3 amino acids: CATSPLSETQYF. The CDR3 DNA reads as TGTGCCACCAGCCCTCTCTCCGAGACCCAGTACTTC. The gene calls are TRBV15 and TRBJ2-5; no firm D call. Germline CDR1 reads LNHNV; CDR2 reads YYDKDF (reference sequence). The CDR3 runs to 12 residues. Deletions cut 5 bases from V and 5 bases from J, with 9 bases between.

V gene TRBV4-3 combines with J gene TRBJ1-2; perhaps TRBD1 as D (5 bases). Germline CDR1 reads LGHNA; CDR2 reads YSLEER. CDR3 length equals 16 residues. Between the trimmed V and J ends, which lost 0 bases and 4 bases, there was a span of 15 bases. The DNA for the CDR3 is TGCGCCAGCAGCCAAGATAGGGGTTCAAATTTCTATGGCTACACCTTC. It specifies CASSQDRGSNFYGYTF.

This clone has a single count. CDR3 nucleotides: TGTGCCAGCAGAGAGGGGACGCAAGAGACCCAGTACTTC. Translating gives CASREGTQETQYF. The chain couples TRBV5-4 to TRBJ2-5; TRBD1 or TRBD2 may be the D gene (5 bases each). The germline V gene encodes CDR1 SGHNT and CDR2 YYREEE (reference sequence). V lost 5 bases to trimming and J lost 2 bases, with 10 bases between them. The CDR3 is 13 amino acids.

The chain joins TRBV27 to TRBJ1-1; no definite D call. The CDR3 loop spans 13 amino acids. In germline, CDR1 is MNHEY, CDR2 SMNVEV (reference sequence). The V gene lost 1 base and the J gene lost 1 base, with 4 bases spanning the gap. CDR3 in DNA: TGTGCCAGCAGTTTATATAAGAACACTGAAGCTTTCTTT. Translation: CASSLYKNTEAFF.